Below, one T cell receptor (beta chain) is given with its context. Its antigen remains unknown. The data are from a study of cytomegalovirus exposure and HLA in healthy donors. Whole-study results and caveats: 87-base-pair reads could not separate some V segments, including TRBV6-2 and TRBV6-3. CMV serostatus alone was available as immune exposure information.

In the PCR, 60 Vbeta and 13 Jbeta primers were used. TCRdb's copy holds only in-frame clones and misses some; the assay was immunoSEQ multiplex PCR. The data contain 200,000 to 250,000 clones, approximately 82% of them seen just once; the ten biggest clones take up 0.63%. The V end lost 7 bases, the J end lost 1 base, and 7 bases lay between the germline ends. This CDR3 has 12 amino acids. CDR1 LNHDA and CDR2 SQIVND come from the germline V gene (reference sequence). The clonotype originates from a man aged 18 to 29 in good health and CMV-seronegative. Sample: PBMCs. The chain has TRBV19 and TRBJ1-1; D gene uncertain. Here the CDR3 reads CASISGNTEAFF. The DNA of the CDR3 is TGTGCCAGTATATCAGGGAACACTGAAGCTTTCTTT.